One and the same sample provided the 32 T cell receptor beta chains below, sequenced in a study of T cells in Graves' hyperthyroidism and ophthalmopathy. There were TCR beta CDR3 regions amplified from RNA transcripts. HTBI primers were used for first-round RT-PCR of the TCR CDR3. TCRdb recomputed calls from the multiplex PCR reads with MiXCR, one row per CDR3 protein. The sample has fewer than 750,000 distinct CDR3 sequences, more than 12% seen once. Sequences were obtained from blood. The source is a woman between 50 and 59 years old with Graves' ophthalmopathy.

This chain joins TRBV7-9 and TRBJ1-4; D is unclear. This CDR3 is 15 amino acids long. The V end was cut by 4 bases, the J end by 8 bases, with 17 bases between. Germline-derived CDR1 and CDR2 are SEHNR and FQNEAQ (reference sequence). CDR3 sequence reads: CASSSPVGRGEKLFF. In nucleotides, the CDR3 is TGTGCCAGCAGCTCCCCCGTGGGCCGCGGGGAAAAACTGTTTTTT.

This clonotype was counted many times. The rearrangement uses TRBV28 and TRBJ2-7; D is undetermined. The CDR3 sequence is 14 residues long. Germline CDR1 reads MDHEN; CDR2 reads SYDVKM. Trimming took 0 bases from V and 0 from J, leaving 6 bases between them. The CDR3 spells CASSLWTLSYEQYF. CDR3 DNA: TGTGCCAGCAGTTTATGGACGCTCTCCTACGAGCAGTACTTC. Full variable domain (missing parts from reference TRBV28 and TRBJ2-7): DVKVTQSSRYLVKRTGEKVFLECVQDMDHENMFWYRQDPGLGLRLIYFSYDVKMKEKGDIPEGYSVSREKKERFSLILESASTNQTSMYLCASSLWTLSYEQYFGPGTRLTVT.

This clonotype was recorded at least ten times. This rearrangement joins TRBV5-1 to TRBJ2-1, with 12 positions matching TRBD2. The CDR3 contains 18 residues. V was clipped by 3 bases and J by 2 bases; unmatched bases: 9. Per germline, CDR1 SGHRS and CDR2 YFSETQ. In nucleotides, the CDR3 is TGCGCCAGCAGCTCCCTCCCCGGACTAGCGGGAACCTACAATGAGCAGTTCTTC. Translation: CASSSLPGLAGTYNEQFF.

The chain joins TRBV6-5 to TRBJ1-5, with D perhaps matching TRBD1 (5 bases). The V gene lost 2 bases and the J gene lost 4 bases, with 9 bases spanning the gap. CDR3 size: 14 residues. Germline V lookup: CDR1 MNHEY, CDR2 SVGAGI. The CDR3 spells CASSYRGRNQPQHF. CDR3 coding DNA: TGTGCCAGCAGTTACAGGGGAAGAAATCAGCCCCAGCATTTT.

This clonotype has at least ten counts. The chain carries TRBV29-1 and TRBJ2-3, with D tentatively TRBD1 or TRBD2 (6 bases each). The CDR3 covers 17 residues. Trimming took off 7 bases at V and 6 bases at J, with 29 bases between the two ends. The germline V gene has CDR1 SQVTM and CDR2 ANQGSEA. The CDR3 sequence is CSASIPDSLIRGDTQYF. The CDR3 DNA reads as TGCAGCGCCTCGATCCCGGACAGTTTAATCCGGGGGGATACGCAGTATTTT.

This clonotype was detected only a few times. The gene calls are TRBV20-1 and TRBJ2-3, with 7 bases fitting TRBD2. The J segment lost 3 bases and the V segment lost 1 base, leaving 7 bases of the junction unmatched. Germline V gives CDR1 DFQATT, CDR2 SNEGSKA (reference sequence). The CDR3 consists of 15 residues. Here the CDR3 reads CSARVAGVGTDTQYF. The CDR3 nucleotides are TGCAGTGCTAGAGTTGCGGGGGTGGGAACAGATACGCAGTATTTT.

This clonotype was detected a few times. V and J are TRBV5-1 and TRBJ2-5; TRBD2 matches 13 bases. J was trimmed by 5 bases and V by 4 bases; bases with no gene match: 14. Germline V gives CDR1 SGHRS, CDR2 YFSETQ. CDR3 size: 18 residues. The CDR3 DNA reads as TGCGCCAGCAGCGGAGGACTAGCGGGAGATTCGGGTTCGGAGACCCAGTACTTC. Protein sequence: CASSGGLAGDSGSETQYF.

About this clonotype itself: A read error may account for a junction end that differs from germline. In nucleotides, the CDR3 is TGTGCCAGCAGCTTGGAAAGAGGAGCGGAGCAGTTCTTC. Amino acids: CASSLERGAEQFF. V is TRBV5-1 and J is TRBJ2-1, with D uncertain. Germline V lookup: CDR1 SGHRS, CDR2 YFSETQ. This CDR3 is built from 13 residues.

This clonotype was seen more than once but under ten times. V gene TRBV19 combines with J gene TRBJ1-2; 8 bases fit TRBD1. The junction had 13 bases not matched to a gene; V was cut back by 3 bases and J by 4 bases. Germline V gene sequence: CDR1 LNHDA, CDR2 SQIVND (reference sequence). The CDR3 has 17 residues. The DNA of the CDR3 is TGTGCCAGTAGTATTTCCCCGCAGGGGGCGTCAAGCTATGGCTACACCTTC. Protein sequence: CASSISPQGASSYGYTF.

In this sample, this clonotype turned up a few times. The chain joins TRBV29-1 to TRBJ1-2; weak D call: TRBD1 (6 bases). The V end lost 1 base, the J end lost 4 bases, and 10 bases lay between the germline ends. The CDR3 extends over 13 amino acids. Germline V gene data show CDR1 as SQVTM and CDR2 as ANQGSEA. The CDR3, as DNA: TGCAGCGTTGAAGTCACAGGGAGCTATGGCTACACCTTC. This codes for CSVEVTGSYGYTF.

This clonotype was recorded once. A read error may be the cause here, since a much bigger clone is one base away. The J gene is TRBJ1-4, the V gene TRBV5-5; maybe TRBD1 (6 bases). Germline V gene data show CDR1 as SGHKS and CDR2 as YYEKEE (reference sequence). There are 15 residues in the CDR3. CDR3 nucleotide sequence: TGTGCCAGCAGCTTACCCCGGGACACTAATGAAAAACTGGTTTTT. It encodes CASSLPRDTNEKLVF.

The chain couples TRBV18 to TRBJ1-2; the match to TRBD1 covers 8 bases. Losses at the gene ends were 2 bases for V and 8 bases for J; bases not matched to a gene: 10. CDR3 length: 15 amino acids. The germline gives CDR1 KGHSH, CDR2 LQKENI. The CDR3 DNA reads TGTGCCAGCTCACCAGGTCGGCAGGGGGCGCAGGGCTACACCTTC. Amino acid sequence: CASSPGRQGAQGYTF.

This clonotype was recorded many times. This sequence joins TRBV6-1 and TRBJ2-7; TRBD1 aligns across 8 bases. V trimming: 4 bases; J trimming: 5 bases; junction bases outside the gene matches: 13. This CDR3 contains 16 residues. CDR1 is MNHNS and CDR2 is SASEGT in the germline V gene. CDR3: CASSVTRGLRLDEQYF. CDR3 in DNA: TGTGCCAGCAGTGTGACCAGGGGGCTGAGACTTGACGAGCAGTACTTC.

V gene TRBV6-2 or TRBV6-3 combines with J gene TRBJ1-6, with a possible D match to TRBD1 (5 bases). Per germline, CDR1 MNHEY and CDR2 SVGEGT. Deletions cut 6 bases from V and 9 bases from J, with 18 bases between. This CDR3 comprises 15 residues. The CDR3 region is CASRWDSLKRSPLHF. DNA of the CDR3: TGTGCCAGCAGGTGGGACTCCCTGAAGCGTTCACCCCTCCACTTT.

This clonotype showed up many times. The genes are TRBV6-6 and TRBJ1-1; D not certain. The V gene's germline CDR1 is MNHNY and CDR2 SVGAGI (reference sequence). Trimming shortened V by 0 bases and J by 1 base, and 15 bases separated the two germline ends. CDR3 length: 17 residues. Written as DNA, the CDR3 is TGTGCCAGCAGTTACTCCAAGCTTGTGTTCCCGAACACTGAAGCTTTCTTT. Protein product: CASSYSKLVFPNTEAFF.

This clonotype was picked up a small number of times. This chain joins TRBV7-2 and TRBJ1-1, with a weak D call TRBD1 (5 bases). Germline assignment: CDR1 SGHTA and CDR2 FQGNSA. V was clipped by 1 base and J by 10 bases, with 13 bases between them. The CDR3 totals 13 residues. As DNA, the CDR3 is TGTGCCAGCAGCTTAGGGAGGGAGAGGGGAGCTTTCTTT. Encoded protein: CASSLGRERGAFF.

Many counts were recorded for this clonotype. The V and J genes are TRBV7-9 and TRBJ1-3; D is perhaps TRBD1 (6 bases). Germline CDR1 and CDR2: SEHNR and FQNEAQ (reference sequence). The V and J ends lost 4 bases and 0 bases respectively, with 13 bases between them. The CDR3 runs 16 residues. The CDR3 loop reads CASSSAWGHSGNTIYF. In DNA, the CDR3 is TGTGCCAGCAGCTCTGCCTGGGGGCACTCTGGAAACACCATATATTTT.

Ten or more counts support this clonotype. The chain couples TRBV15 to TRBJ1-1, with 8 bases aligning to TRBD1. Germline lookup yields CDR1 LNHNV and CDR2 YYDKDF (reference sequence). V lost 1 base to trimming and J lost 0 bases; unmatched junction nucleotides: 13. The CDR3 is 19 residues long. As DNA, the CDR3 is TGTGCCACCAGCAGAGGAGCAGCGGGACAGGTTTTAATGAACACTGAAGCTTTCTTT. Translation: CATSRGAAGQVLMNTEAFF.

The chain links TRBV6-2 or TRBV6-3 to TRBJ2-1; 7 bases fit TRBD1. The CDR3 extends over 17 amino acids. V trimming: 1 base; J trimming: 4 bases; junction bases outside the gene matches: 10. Germline V CDR1 and CDR2: MNHEY, SVGEGT. CDR3: CASSYLRTGQRYNEQFF. In DNA, the CDR3 is TGTGCCAGCAGTTACTTGCGGACGGGACAGCGATACAATGAGCAGTTCTTC.

The V and J genes are TRBV9 and TRBJ2-7, with a possible D match to TRBD2 (5 bases). The germline V gene encodes CDR1 SGDLS and CDR2 YYNGEE. Trimming took 0 bases from V and 6 from J, leaving 19 bases between them. This CDR3 comprises 16 residues. The CDR3 loop reads CASSVGGSLVSREQYF. DNA for the CDR3: TGTGCCAGCAGCGTAGGTGGGAGCCTGGTCTCTCGCGAGCAGTACTTC.

The chain joins TRBV4-1 to TRBJ1-2; TRBD1 aligns across 7 bases. From germline, CDR1 is MGHRA and CDR2 YSYEKL. J gave up 5 bases and V 0 bases, and 6 bases lay outside the gene matches. This CDR3 has 15 amino acids. CDR3 loop: CASSQDRPGGYGYTF. The DNA of the CDR3 is TGCGCCAGCAGCCAAGATCGGCCAGGGGGTTATGGCTACACCTTC.

CDR3 DNA: TGTGCCAGCAGCTTAGAGGGGGCGGTAGGTCAGCCCCAGCATTTT. This gives the protein CASSLEGAVGQPQHF. J is TRBJ1-5 and V is TRBV7-2; 7 nucleotides line up with TRBD1. The CDR3 is 15 amino acids. The V segment lost 1 base and the J segment 6 bases; nucleotides outside the gene matches: 6. The germline CDR1 and CDR2 sequences are SGHTA and FQGNSA.

This clonotype came up many times. The J gene is TRBJ2-7, the V gene TRBV28; 8 nucleotides align to TRBD2. Germline values: CDR1 MDHEN, CDR2 SYDVKM. There are 14 residues in the CDR3. The V and J ends lost 5 bases and 3 bases, in that order; junction bases with no gene match: 6. CDR3 coding DNA: TGTGCCAGCAGTGGGTCGGGACTAGTCTACGAGCAGTACTTC. Translation: CASSGSGLVYEQYF.

This clonotype showed up many times. This rearrangement joins TRBV20-1 to TRBJ1-2; 10 bases fit TRBD1. Germline CDR1 and CDR2: DFQATT and SNEGSKA (reference sequence). This CDR3 region has 18 residues. The V and J ends lost 0 bases and 5 bases, in that order; junction bases with no gene match: 15. CDR3 nucleotide sequence: TGCAGTGCTAGAGATACTACCCCGACAGGGGGCGGTAGTTATGGCTACACCTTC. As protein: CSARDTTPTGGGSYGYTF.

In this sample, this clonotype turned up many times. The genes are TRBV27 and TRBJ2-7, with D possibly TRBD1 on 6 matching bases. The germline CDR1 and CDR2 sequences are MNHEY and SMNVEV (reference sequence). Trimming pared 4 bases from V and 6 bases from J, leaving 19 bases between. The CDR3 consists of 15 residues. CDR3 nucleotides: TGTGCCAGCAGTTCTCCAGGGGACCGTGGTTCCGAGCAGTACTTC. Translation: CASSSPGDRGSEQYF.

This clonotype was picked up many times. V usage is TRBV25-1 and J usage is TRBJ1-2; 8 bases line up with TRBD1. Losses at the gene ends were 8 bases for V and 2 bases for J; bases not matched to a gene: 7. Germline-derived CDR1 and CDR2 are MGHDK and SYGVNS. The CDR3 contains 14 residues. This CDR3 reads CASRGQGQNYGYTF. CDR3 DNA: TGTGCCAGCCGCGGACAGGGACAGAACTATGGCTACACCTTC.

This clonotype was seen at least ten times. The V and J genes are TRBV12-3 or TRBV12-4 and TRBJ1-1; D uncertain. The ends were cut back, 4 bases at V and 0 bases at J, with 9 bases in the middle. The CDR3 length is 14 residues. CDR3 nucleotide sequence: TGTGCCAGCAGTTCTGTGGGGATGAACACTGAAGCTTTCTTT. This translates into CASSSVGMNTEAFF.

Ten or more counts support this clonotype. This sequence joins TRBV10-3 and TRBJ1-5; TRBD1 is a possible D gene (5 bases). Trimming removed 0 bases from V and 2 bases from J, with 11 bases in between. CDR3 length equals 16 residues. In germline, CDR1 is ENHRY, CDR2 SYGVKD. DNA for the CDR3: TGTGCCATCAGTGAGTCCGGGGGGGATGGCAATCAGCCCCAGCATTTT. Translating it yields CAISESGGDGNQPQHF.

This clonotype was recorded many times. The V call is TRBV3-1, the J call TRBJ1-4; D call uncertain. The CDR3 totals 15 residues. The V gene lost 1 base and the J gene lost 8 bases, with 14 bases spanning the gap. The germline gives CDR1 LGHDT, CDR2 YNNKEL (reference sequence). The CDR3 sequence is CASSQGIKGSEKLFF. The CDR3, as DNA: TGTGCCAGCAGCCAAGGTATCAAGGGAAGCGAAAAACTGTTTTTT.

This rearrangement joins TRBV4-2 to TRBJ1-3; D is unclear. CDR1 and CDR2 from the germline V gene are LGHNA and YNFKEQ. The CDR3 totals 14 residues. V was pared by 0 bases and J by 0 bases, with 3 bases between. This CDR3 reads CASSQDNSGNTIYF. The CDR3 coding sequence is TGTGCCAGCAGCCAAGACAACTCTGGAAACACCATATATTTT.

This clonotype was counted many times. The genes are TRBV30 and TRBJ1-1, with a weak D call TRBD1 (5 bases). Germline assignment: CDR1 GTSNPN and CDR2 SVGIG (reference sequence). The germline V and J ends were trimmed by 2 bases and 1 base, with 8 bases remaining between them. This CDR3 comprises 13 residues. As DNA, the CDR3 is TGTGCCTGGAGTTTCGACAGGAACACTGAAGCTTTCTTT. Translating it yields CAWSFDRNTEAFF.

In this sample, this clonotype turned up many times. This sequence joins TRBV11-3 and TRBJ2-1; D perhaps matches TRBD2 (5 bases). Germline CDR1 reads SGHNT; CDR2 reads YENEEA. With 0 bases removed from V and 7 bases from J, the gap between germline ends came to 10 bases. This CDR3 is built from 14 residues. The CDR3 spells CASSLDRAENEQFF. The CDR3 DNA is TGTGCCAGCAGCTTAGATCGAGCGGAGAATGAGCAGTTCTTC.